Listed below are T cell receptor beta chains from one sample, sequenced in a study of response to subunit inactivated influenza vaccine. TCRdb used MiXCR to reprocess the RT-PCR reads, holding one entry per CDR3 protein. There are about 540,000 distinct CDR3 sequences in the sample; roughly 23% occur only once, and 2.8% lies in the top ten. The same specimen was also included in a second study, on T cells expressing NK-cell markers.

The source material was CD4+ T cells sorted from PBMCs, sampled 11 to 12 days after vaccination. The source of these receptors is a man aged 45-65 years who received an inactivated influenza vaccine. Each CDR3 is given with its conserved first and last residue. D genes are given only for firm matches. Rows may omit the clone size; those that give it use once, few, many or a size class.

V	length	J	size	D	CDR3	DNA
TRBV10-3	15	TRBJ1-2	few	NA	CAISESGQIPYGYTF	TGTGCCATCAGTGAGTCGGGGCAGATTCCCTATGGCTACACCTTC
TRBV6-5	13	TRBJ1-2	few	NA	CASSYFGSHGYTF	TGTGCCAGCAGTTACTTCGGGAGCCATGGCTACACCTTC
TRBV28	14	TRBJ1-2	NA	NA	CASSRTEEPPGYTF	TGTGCCAGCAGCCGGACAGAGGAACCGCCTGGCTACACCTTC
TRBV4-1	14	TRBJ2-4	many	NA	CASSQPQGRNIQYF	TGCGCCAGCAGCCAACCTCAGGGGAGGAACATTCAGTACTTC
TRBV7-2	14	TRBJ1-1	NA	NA	CASSFSNTDREAFF	TGTGCCAGCAGCTTTAGCAATACCGACAGGGAAGCTTTCTTT
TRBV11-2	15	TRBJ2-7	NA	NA	CASTLMAGRGYEQYF	TGTGCCAGCACCCTGATGGCGGGCAGGGGATACGAGCAGTACTTC
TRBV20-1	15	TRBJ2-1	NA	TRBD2	CSATGTSGSFGEQFF	TGCAGTGCTACGGGGACTAGCGGGAGTTTTGGTGAGCAGTTCTTC
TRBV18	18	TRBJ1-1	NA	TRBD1	CASSPPEGTGGGRTEAFF	TGTGCCAGCTCACCACCGGAGGGGACAGGGGGCGGTAGGACTGAAGCTTTCTTT
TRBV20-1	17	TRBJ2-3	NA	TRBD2	CSASDPSGRRGTDTQYF	TGCAGTGCTAGTGATCCTAGCGGGAGGCGCGGCACAGATACGCAGTATTTT
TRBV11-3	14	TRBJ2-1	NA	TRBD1	CASSFPGQGGEQFF	TGTGCCAGCAGCTTTCCGGGACAGGGTGGTGAGCAGTTCTTC
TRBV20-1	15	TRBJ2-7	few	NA	CSARDQRDPRYEQYF	TGCAGTGCTAGAGATCAAAGGGACCCCCGCTACGAGCAGTACTTC
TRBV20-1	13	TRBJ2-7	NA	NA	CSAGSRSSYEQYF	TGCAGTGCTGGGTCCCGGAGCTCCTACGAGCAGTACTTC
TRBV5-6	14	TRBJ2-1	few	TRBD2	CASRLAGVNNEQFF	TGTGCCAGCAGGCTAGCGGGGGTAAACAATGAGCAGTTCTTC
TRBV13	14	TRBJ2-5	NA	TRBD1	CASSSRTGEETQYF	TGTGCCAGCAGCTCCAGGACAGGGGAAGAGACCCAGTACTTC
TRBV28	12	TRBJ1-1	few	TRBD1	CATDRVNTEAFF	TGTGCCACCGACAGGGTGAACACTGAAGCTTTCTTT
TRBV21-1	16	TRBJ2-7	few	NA	CASSTRERRSSYEQYF	TGTGCCAGCAGCACCAGGGAGCGGAGGAGCTCCTACGAGCAGTACTTC
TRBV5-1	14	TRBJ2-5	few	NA	CASSLAVESGTQYF	TGCGCCAGCAGCTTGGCGGTGGAATCGGGGACCCAGTACTTC
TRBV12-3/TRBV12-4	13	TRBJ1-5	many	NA	CASSLAFNQPQHF	TGTGCCAGCAGTTTAGCCTTTAATCAGCCCCAGCATTTT
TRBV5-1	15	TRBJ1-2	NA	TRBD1	CASSRGTGPNYGYTF	TGCGCCAGCAGCAGAGGGACAGGGCCTAACTATGGCTACACCTTC
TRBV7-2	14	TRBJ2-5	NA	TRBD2	CASSANMGGETQYF	TGTGCCAGCAGTGCTAACATGGGAGGGGAGACCCAGTACTTC
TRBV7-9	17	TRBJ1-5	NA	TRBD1	CASSQGGTGRSNQPQHF	TGTGCCAGCAGCCAGGGGGGGACAGGGCGAAGCAATCAGCCCCAGCATTTT
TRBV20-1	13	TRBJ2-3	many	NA	CSAIATMGDTQYF	TGCAGTGCAATCGCTACCATGGGAGATACGCAGTATTTT
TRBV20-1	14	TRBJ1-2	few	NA	CSANAPWLLYGYTF	TGTAGTGCTAACGCCCCGTGGCTTCTCTATGGCTACACCTTC
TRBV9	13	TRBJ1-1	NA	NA	CASSVEVGSEAFF	TGTGCCAGCAGCGTAGAGGTAGGGAGTGAAGCTTTCTTT
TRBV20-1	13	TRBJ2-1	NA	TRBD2	CSATGTSYNEQFF	TGCAGTGCCACCGGGACTAGCTACAATGAGCAGTTCTTC
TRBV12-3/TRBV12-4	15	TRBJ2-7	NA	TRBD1	CASSFGTGYVYEQYF	TGTGCCAGCAGTTTTGGGACAGGGTATGTCTACGAGCAGTACTTC
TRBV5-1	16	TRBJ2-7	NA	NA	CASSLAPNRGGYEQYF	TGCGCCAGCAGCTTGGCCCCCAACAGGGGAGGCTACGAGCAGTACTTC
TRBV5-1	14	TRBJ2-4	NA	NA	CASSSTSQGNIQYF	TGCGCCAGCAGCTCAACCTCACAGGGTAACATTCAGTACTTC
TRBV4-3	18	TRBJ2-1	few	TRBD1	CASSQDRTGQGAYNEQFF	TGCGCCAGCAGCCAAGATAGGACGGGACAGGGGGCTTACAATGAGCAGTTCTTC
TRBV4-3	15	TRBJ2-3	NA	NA	CASSRRTSAADTQYF	TGCGCCAGCAGCCGGAGGACCTCGGCGGCAGATACGCAGTATTTT
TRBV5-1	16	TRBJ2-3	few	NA	CASSFQEGNIPDTQYF	TGCGCCAGCAGCTTCCAGGAGGGAAATATTCCAGATACGCAGTATTTT
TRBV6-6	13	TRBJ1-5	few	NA	CASRLDGNQPQHF	TGTGCCAGCAGATTGGACGGCAATCAGCCCCAGCATTTT
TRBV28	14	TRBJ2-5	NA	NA	CASSRDQQWETQYF	TGTGCCAGCAGTCGGGACCAGCAATGGGAGACCCAGTACTTC
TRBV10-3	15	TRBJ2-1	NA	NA	CAISSAAGKANEQFF	TGTGCCATCAGTTCAGCGGCGGGGAAGGCCAATGAGCAGTTCTTC
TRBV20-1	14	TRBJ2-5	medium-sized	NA	CSATQAGQQETQYF	TGCAGTGCTACCCAAGCGGGCCAGCAAGAGACCCAGTACTTC
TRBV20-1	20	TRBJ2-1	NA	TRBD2	CSARDPGTSGGANAYNEQFF	TGCAGTGCTAGAGATCCCGGGACTAGCGGGGGGGCGAACGCCTACAATGAGCAGTTCTTC
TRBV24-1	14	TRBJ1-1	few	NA	CATRGSARSTEAFF	TGTGCCACCAGGGGATCTGCCCGGAGCACTGAAGCTTTCTTT
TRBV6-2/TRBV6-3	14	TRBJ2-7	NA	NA	CASSMGTVRYEQYF	TGTGCCAGCAGTATGGGAACAGTCCGTTACGAGCAGTACTTC